The 17 T cell receptor beta chains below come from one sample, sequenced in a study of blood T cell repertoires in COVID-19 (dated by TCRdb to the early 2020s). The library came from the immunoSEQ multiplex PCR assay. The table was pulled from immuneACCESS by TCRdb, which kept in-frame rearrangements only. Such tables lose some clones; where checked, under half of the loss comes from unresolved V genes, and the rest has no known cause. Across this sample there are about 300,000 clones, with just over 85% seen only once. Of the sample, 4% to 5% is held by the ten largest clones. The sample taken for sequencing was PBMCs or T cells enriched from blood (not recorded which). The receptors here all came from a man aged 25-45 years who had recovered from COVID-19.

V gene TRBV7-8 combines with J gene TRBJ1-5; no clear D gene. The CDR3 runs to 16 residues. V gave up 5 bases and J gave up 0 bases, with 14 bases separating them. From germline, CDR1 is SGHVS and CDR2 FQNEAQ. CDR3 amino acids: CASSTRSEYSNQPQHF. The DNA for the CDR3 is TGTGCCAGCAGCACTCGTTCTGAATATAGCAATCAGCCCCAGCATTTT.

The chain joins TRBV7-9 to TRBJ1-2; 7 bases fit TRBD1. The ends lost 1 base at V and 6 bases at J; junction bases unmatched: 8. The CDR3 is 15 residues long. Germline V gene lookup returns CDR1 SEHNR and CDR2 FQNEAQ (reference sequence). CDR3 nucleotide sequence: TGTGCCAGCAGCTTAGGACAGGGCCGCCCCCATGGCTACACCTTC. It encodes CASSLGQGRPHGYTF. Looking up the rest from reference TRBV7-9 and TRBJ1-2 gives the full variable domain: DTGVSQNPRHKITKRGQNVTFRCDPISEHNRLYWYRQTLGQGPEFLTYFQNEAQLEKSRLLSDRFSAERPKGSFSTLEIQRTEQGDSAMYLCASSLGQGRPHGYTFGSGTRLTVV.

The chain links TRBV9 to TRBJ2-7; no firm D call. The CDR3 length is 13 residues. The V gene's germline CDR1 is SGDLS and CDR2 YYNGEE. Trimming took 0 bases from V and 4 from J, leaving 8 bases between them. Here the CDR3 DNA reads TGTGCCAGCAGCGTAGACAGTTCGTACGAGCAGTACTTC. Translating it yields CASSVDSSYEQYF.

This clone was seen only a few times. This rearrangement joins TRBV1 to TRBJ2-3; the table's D call TRBD2 went unverified against the DNA. TRBV1 is a recognized pseudogene. The CDR3 loop spans 19 amino acids. CDR3 sequence reads: CTSSQGTGSGRNFTDTQYF. The DNA of the CDR3 is TGCACCAGCAGCCAAGGTACCGGAAGCGGGAGGAATTTCACAGATACGCAGTATTTT.

The table lists this clone with a count of one. The chain links TRBV11-2 to TRBJ2-7; possible D gene TRBD1, 5 bases. The germline CDR1 and CDR2 sequences are SGHAT and FQNNGV. CDR3 length: 13 residues. V was trimmed by 3 bases and J by 2 bases, leaving 8 bases between them. The DNA of the CDR3 is TGTGCCAGCAGCTTGGGGCGACCCTACGAGCAGTACTTC. This codes for CASSLGRPYEQYF.

The chain links TRBV19 to TRBJ2-2; 11 bases map to TRBD2. The CDR3 extends over 17 amino acids. V dropped 11 bases and J dropped 4; count of bases not matched to a gene: 15. Per the germline V gene, CDR1 is LNHDA and CDR2 is SQIVND (reference sequence). CDR3 sequence reads: CALSPGASGGRTGELFF. In DNA, the CDR3 is TGTGCCCTCTCCCCAGGGGCTAGCGGGGGGCGCACCGGGGAGCTGTTTTTT.

The rearrangement links TRBV6-5 to TRBJ1-5; no reliable D call. V was clipped by 2 bases and J by 4 bases, with 9 bases between them. The germline CDR1 and CDR2 sequences are MNHEY and SVGAGI. The CDR3 totals 14 residues. Written as DNA, the CDR3 is TGTGCCAGCAGTTACGAGGGTCGAAATCAGCCCCAGCATTTT. Protein: CASSYEGRNQPQHF.

Written as DNA, the CDR3 is TGTGCCAGCAGTTACCGACAGGATGGCAATCAGCCCCAGCATTTT. It codes for CASSYRQDGNQPQHF. The chain uses TRBV6-5 and TRBJ1-5; weak D call: TRBD1 (6 bases). The CDR3 has 15 amino acids. The germline V gene has CDR1 MNHEY and CDR2 SVGAGI. V shed 2 bases and J shed 2 bases, with 10 bases lying between them.

The chain is built from TRBV7-9 and TRBJ2-7, with D hard to call. The CDR3 is 12 residues long. V gave up 3 bases and J gave up 4 bases, with 7 bases separating them. Germline loops: CDR1 SEHNR, CDR2 FQNEAQ (reference sequence). CDR3 coding DNA: TGTGCCAGCAGCTTCGAGGAATACGAGCAGTACTTC. Protein: CASSFEEYEQYF.

The J gene is TRBJ1-1, the V gene TRBV28; D remains unclear. Trimming left V 3 bases short and J 5 bases short, with 7 bases between. Germline CDR1 is MDHEN and CDR2 is SYDVKM. This CDR3 spans 12 amino acids. The CDR3 bases are TGTGCCAGCAGTTTTCGGTGGACTGAAGCTTTCTTT. Residues: CASSFRWTEAFF.

The chain couples TRBV12-3 or TRBV12-4 to TRBJ2-3; D unresolved. The CDR3 runs to 13 residues. V dropped 6 bases and J dropped 6 bases, with 13 bases sitting between them. The CDR3 region is CASSFGGSDTQYF. The CDR3, as DNA: TGTGCCAGCAGCTTTGGCGGATCGGATACGCAGTATTTT.

V usage is TRBV10-3 and J usage is TRBJ1-4, with TRBD1 as a possible D gene (5 bases). V was cut by 2 bases and J by 0 bases, with 7 bases left in between. The CDR3 is 15 amino acids. From germline, CDR1 is ENHRY and CDR2 SYGVKD. CDR3 in amino acids: CAISEEGATNEKLFF. The CDR3 bases are TGTGCCATCAGTGAGGAAGGGGCAACTAATGAAAAACTGTTTTTT.

This chain joins TRBV5-1 and TRBJ2-5; D might be TRBD2 (5 bases). The CDR3 loop spans 15 amino acids. The V gene lost 3 bases and the J gene lost 0 bases, with 12 bases spanning the gap. Per germline, CDR1 SGHRS and CDR2 YFSETQ. The CDR3 DNA follows: TGCGCCAGCAGCTCTAGAGGGCTAGACCAAGAGACCCAGTACTTC. This gives the protein CASSSRGLDQETQYF.

This rearrangement joins TRBV7-2 to TRBJ1-2; unclear D gene. The CDR3 covers 12 residues. The germline gives CDR1 SGHTA, CDR2 FQGNSA. Trimming removed 5 bases at V and 1 base at J, with 5 bases between. In nucleotides, the CDR3 is TGTGCCAGCAGCCTGTTTAACTATGGCTACACCTTC. Translation: CASSLFNYGYTF.

The chain combines TRBV7-6 with TRBJ2-3, with D uncertain. In germline, CDR1 is SGHVS, CDR2 FNYEAQ. Trimming cost V 5 bases and J 0 bases, with 12 bases left between them. This CDR3 comprises 15 residues. The CDR3 nucleotides are TGTGCCAGCAGCCCCTCCCCGGTGAGCACAGATACGCAGTATTTT. This gives the protein CASSPSPVSTDTQYF.

The rearrangement links TRBV5-4 to TRBJ1-1; no firm D call. V was clipped by 4 bases and J by 1 base, with 11 bases between them. This CDR3 is built from 14 residues. Germline V lookup: CDR1 SGHNT, CDR2 YYREEE (reference sequence). CDR3 amino acids: CASSRAVPNTEAFF. The CDR3 DNA reads as TGTGCCAGCAGCCGCGCCGTTCCGAACACTGAAGCTTTCTTT.

CDR3 DNA sequence: TGTGCCACCGGTCGGGCAGGGGAGGGCAATGAGCAGTTCTTC. Its protein product is CATGRAGEGNEQFF. This chain connects TRBV10-3 to TRBJ2-1; D possibly corresponds to TRBD2 (7 bases). This CDR3 contains 14 residues. The ends were cut back, 10 bases at V and 6 bases at J, with 19 bases in the middle. The germline V gene encodes CDR1 ENHRY and CDR2 SYGVKD.